This T cell receptor (beta chain) was recorded in a study of T-cell reconstitution after alpha-beta-depleted transplantation in children. Study-wide findings and caveats: Several hundred expanded graft clones reportedly supplied alpha-beta T cells about two months after transplant. Among T cells one year after transplant, newly produced cells accounted for most counts and diversity. The high TCRbeta diversity at day 60 in some patients came from surviving recipient T cells and thymic progenitors.

The CDR3 runs to 13 residues. Germline lookup yields CDR1 DFQATT and CDR2 SNEGSKA (reference sequence). V was clipped by 0 bases and J by 7 bases, with 10 bases between them. This clonotype was observed many times. Its antigen is undetermined. Unique molecular identifiers were incorporated when the TCRbeta library was constructed. Using its own MiXCR run on the PCR reads, TCRdb lists one record per CDR3 protein. The profile shows over 400,000 distinct CDR3 sequences, approximately 42% of them singletons. The V gene is TRBV20-1, the J gene TRBJ2-1; no definite D call. Sequencing used PBMCs, obtained before TCRalphabeta/CD19-depleted stem cell transplant. The clonotype originates from a girl under 10 years old with aplastic anemia, due to receive a stem cell transplant. The CDR3 nucleotides are TGCAGTGCTAGAGATCCTCTTCGAAATGAGCAGTTCTTC. It is translated as CSARDPLRNEQFF.